Listed below are T cell receptor beta chains from one sample, sequenced in a study of cytomegalovirus exposure and HLA in healthy donors. Generated by immunoSEQ multiplex PCR, the TCRdb table keeps only in-frame clones and is missing some. This sample has a few hundred thousand clones; 70% to 80% occur once, and the top ten carry 2.7%. Source material: PBMCs. The receptors originated from a woman aged 55-70 years in good health and CMV-seropositive. CDR3s include the opening cysteine and the closing phenylalanine or tryptophan. A clone size is listed for some rows: how often the clone was seen (once, few, many), or a class if it is expanded.

j_gene: TRBJ2-2; v_gene: TRBV7-9; abundance: NA; CDR3aa: CASSLGAGETNTGELFF
j_gene: TRBJ1-2; v_gene: TRBV7-9; abundance: NA; CDR3aa: CASSLRGGNYGYTF
j_gene: TRBJ2-1; v_gene: TRBV6-1; abundance: few; CDR3aa: CASSEEGGGGDEQFF
j_gene: TRBJ1-4; v_gene: TRBV7-6; abundance: NA; CDR3aa: CASSPRSAGDEKLFF
j_gene: TRBJ2-6; v_gene: TRBV5-8; abundance: NA; CDR3aa: CASRWRFSGANVLTF
j_gene: TRBJ1-4; v_gene: TRBV9; abundance: NA; CDR3aa: CASSVTGGANEKLFF
j_gene: TRBJ1-5; v_gene: TRBV19; abundance: NA; CDR3aa: CASTPQGQGYQPQHF
j_gene: TRBJ2-1; v_gene: TRBV18; abundance: NA; CDR3aa: CASSPSIGGGHNEQFF
j_gene: TRBJ2-7; v_gene: TRBV10-2; abundance: NA; CDR3aa: CASAEGGGSAWEQYF
j_gene: TRBJ2-3; v_gene: TRBV5-1; abundance: NA; CDR3aa: CASRKSGSGTSTDTQYF
j_gene: TRBJ2-7; v_gene: TRBV30; abundance: NA; CDR3aa: CAWSLGFQGAEEQYF
j_gene: TRBJ2-3; v_gene: TRBV4-2; abundance: NA; CDR3aa: CASRGASGTDTQYF
j_gene: TRBJ1-4; v_gene: TRBV19; abundance: NA; CDR3aa: CASSAWTQEKLFF
j_gene: TRBJ1-4; v_gene: TRBV9; abundance: NA; CDR3aa: CASSVLQGSNEKLFF
j_gene: TRBJ1-2; v_gene: TRBV19; abundance: NA; CDR3aa: CAVSVEGGGYGYTF
j_gene: TRBJ1-3; v_gene: TRBV5-5; abundance: NA; CDR3aa: CASSTQGTGNTIYF
j_gene: TRBJ1-3; v_gene: TRBV27; abundance: NA; CDR3aa: CASSSLHSGNTIYF
j_gene: TRBJ2-5; v_gene: TRBV19; abundance: NA; CDR3aa: CASSIAGGSGGETQYF
j_gene: TRBJ1-1; v_gene: TRBV5-1; abundance: NA; CDR3aa: CASSLGTTGANTEAFF
j_gene: TRBJ2-7; v_gene: TRBV2; abundance: few; CDR3aa: CASRFQGDLSFGPDEQYF
j_gene: TRBJ2-2; v_gene: TRBV7-9; abundance: few; CDR3aa: CASSLPGGSTGELFF
j_gene: TRBJ2-7; v_gene: TRBV6-1; abundance: NA; CDR3aa: CASSPRLAGGYEQYF
j_gene: TRBJ1-1; v_gene: TRBV9; abundance: NA; CDR3aa: CASSVDRGRGTEAFF
j_gene: TRBJ1-3; v_gene: TRBV6-5; abundance: NA; CDR3aa: CASRNTGEPIYF
j_gene: TRBJ2-5; v_gene: TRBV9; abundance: NA; CDR3aa: CASSPAGGGETQYF
j_gene: TRBJ1-1; v_gene: TRBV28; abundance: few; CDR3aa: CASSTPGQGAPLEAFF